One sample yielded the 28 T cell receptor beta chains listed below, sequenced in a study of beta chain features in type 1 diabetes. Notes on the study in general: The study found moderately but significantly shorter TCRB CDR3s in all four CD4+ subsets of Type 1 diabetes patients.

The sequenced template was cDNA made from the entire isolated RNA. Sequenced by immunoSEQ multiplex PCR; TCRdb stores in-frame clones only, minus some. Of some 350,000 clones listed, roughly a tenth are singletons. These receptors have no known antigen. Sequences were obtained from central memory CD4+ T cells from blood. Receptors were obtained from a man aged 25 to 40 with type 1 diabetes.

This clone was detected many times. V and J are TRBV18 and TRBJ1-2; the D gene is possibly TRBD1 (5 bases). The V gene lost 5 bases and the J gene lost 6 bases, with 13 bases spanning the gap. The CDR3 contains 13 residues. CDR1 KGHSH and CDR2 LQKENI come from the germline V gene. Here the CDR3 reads CASSAGTADGYTF. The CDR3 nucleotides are TGTGCCAGCTCAGCCGGGACGGCAGATGGCTACACCTTC. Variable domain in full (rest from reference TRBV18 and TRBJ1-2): NAGVMQNPRHLVRRRGQEARLRCSPMKGHSHVYWYRQLPEEGLKFMVYLQKENIIDESGMPKERFSAEFPKEGPSILRIQQVVRGDSAAYFCASSAGTADGYTFGSGTRLTVV.

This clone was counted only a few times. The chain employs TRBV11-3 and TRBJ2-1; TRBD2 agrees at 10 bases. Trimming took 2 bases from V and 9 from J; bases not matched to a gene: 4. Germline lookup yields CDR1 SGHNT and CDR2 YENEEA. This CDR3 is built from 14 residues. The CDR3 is CASSLLAGEGEQFF. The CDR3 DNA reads TGTGCCAGCAGCTTACTAGCGGGAGAGGGTGAGCAGTTCTTC.

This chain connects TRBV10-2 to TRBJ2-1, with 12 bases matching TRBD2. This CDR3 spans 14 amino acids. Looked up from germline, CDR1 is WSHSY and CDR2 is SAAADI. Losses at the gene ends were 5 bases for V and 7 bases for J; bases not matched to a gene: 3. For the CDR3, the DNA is TGCGCCAGCAGTATGACTAGCGGGAGTAATGAGCAGTTCTTC. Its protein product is CASSMTSGSNEQFF.

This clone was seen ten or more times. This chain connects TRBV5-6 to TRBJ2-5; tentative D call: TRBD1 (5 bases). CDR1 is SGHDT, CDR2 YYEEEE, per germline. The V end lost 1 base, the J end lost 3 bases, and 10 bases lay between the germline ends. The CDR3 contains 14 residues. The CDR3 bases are TGTGCCAGCAGCTTGTTAGGCAGGGAAGAGACCCAGTACTTC. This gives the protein CASSLLGREETQYF.

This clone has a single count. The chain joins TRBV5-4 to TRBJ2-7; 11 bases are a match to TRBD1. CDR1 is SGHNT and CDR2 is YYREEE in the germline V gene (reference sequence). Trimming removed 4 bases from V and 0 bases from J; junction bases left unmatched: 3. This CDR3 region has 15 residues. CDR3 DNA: TGTGCCAGCAGCCGTGGGACAGGGGGCTCCTACGAGCAGTACTTC. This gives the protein CASSRGTGGSYEQYF. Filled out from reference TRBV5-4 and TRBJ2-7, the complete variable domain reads ETGVTQSPTHLIKTRGQQVTLRCSSQSGHNTVSWYQQALGQGPQFIFQYYREEENGRGNFPPRFSGLQFPNYSSELNVNALELDDSALYLCASSRGTGGSYEQYFGPGTRLTVT.

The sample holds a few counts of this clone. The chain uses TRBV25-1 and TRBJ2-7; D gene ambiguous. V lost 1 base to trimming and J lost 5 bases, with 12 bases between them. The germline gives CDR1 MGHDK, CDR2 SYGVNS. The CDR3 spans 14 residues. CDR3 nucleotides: TGTGCCAGCAGTGAATTGGTAAGAACCAACGAGCAGTACTTC. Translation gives CASSELVRTNEQYF.

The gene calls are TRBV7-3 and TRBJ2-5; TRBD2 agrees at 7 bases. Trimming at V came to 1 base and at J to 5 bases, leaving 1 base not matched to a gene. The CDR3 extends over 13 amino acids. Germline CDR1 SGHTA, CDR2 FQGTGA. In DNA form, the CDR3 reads TGTGCCAGCAGCTTAAACGGGGGGGAGACCCAGTACTTC. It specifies CASSLNGGETQYF.

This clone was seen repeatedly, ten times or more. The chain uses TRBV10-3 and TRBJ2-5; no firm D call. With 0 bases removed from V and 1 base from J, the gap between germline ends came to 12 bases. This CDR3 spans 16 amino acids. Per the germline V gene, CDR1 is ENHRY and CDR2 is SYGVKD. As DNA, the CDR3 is TGTGCCATCAGTGAGTCGAAGGGCGCAATCCAAGAGACCCAGTACTTC. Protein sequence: CAISESKGAIQETQYF.

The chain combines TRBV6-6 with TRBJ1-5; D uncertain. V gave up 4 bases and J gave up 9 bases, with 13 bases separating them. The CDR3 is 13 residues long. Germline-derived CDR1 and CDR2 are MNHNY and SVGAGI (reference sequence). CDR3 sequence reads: CASSSTVLVPQHF. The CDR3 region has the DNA TGTGCCAGCAGTTCTACAGTGCTCGTGCCCCAGCATTTT.

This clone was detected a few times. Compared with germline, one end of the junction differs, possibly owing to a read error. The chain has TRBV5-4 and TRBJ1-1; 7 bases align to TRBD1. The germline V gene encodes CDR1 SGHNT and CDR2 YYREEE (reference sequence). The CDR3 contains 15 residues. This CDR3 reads CASSLAQGLDTEAFF. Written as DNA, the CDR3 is TGCGCCAGCAGCTTGGCACAGGGGTTGGACACTGAAGCTTTCTTT.

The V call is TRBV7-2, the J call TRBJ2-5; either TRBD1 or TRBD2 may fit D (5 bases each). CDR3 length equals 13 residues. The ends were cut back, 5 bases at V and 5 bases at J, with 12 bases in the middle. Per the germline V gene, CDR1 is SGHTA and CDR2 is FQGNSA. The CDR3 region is CASSLGTKETQYF. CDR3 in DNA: TGTGCCAGCAGCCTTGGGACCAAGGAGACCCAGTACTTC.

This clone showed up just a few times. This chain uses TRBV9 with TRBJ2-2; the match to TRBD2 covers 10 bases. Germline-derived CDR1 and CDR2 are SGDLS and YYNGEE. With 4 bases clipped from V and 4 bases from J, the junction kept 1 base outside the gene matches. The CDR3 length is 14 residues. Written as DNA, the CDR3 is TGTGCCAGCAGCAGCGGGAGGGTCACCGGGGAGCTGTTTTTT. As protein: CASSSGRVTGELFF.

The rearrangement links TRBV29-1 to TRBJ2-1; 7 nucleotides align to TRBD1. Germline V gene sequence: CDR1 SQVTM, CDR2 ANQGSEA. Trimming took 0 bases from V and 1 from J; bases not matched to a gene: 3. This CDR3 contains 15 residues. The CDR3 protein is CSVEETGISYNEQFF. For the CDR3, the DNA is TGCAGCGTTGAAGAGACAGGGATATCCTACAATGAGCAGTTCTTC.

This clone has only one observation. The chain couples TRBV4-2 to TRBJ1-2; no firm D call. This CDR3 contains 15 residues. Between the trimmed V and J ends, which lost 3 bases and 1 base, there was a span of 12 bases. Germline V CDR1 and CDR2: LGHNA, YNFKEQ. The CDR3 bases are TGTGCCAGCAGCCAGGAACGGGTCTTTAACTATGGCTACACCTTC. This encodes CASSQERVFNYGYTF.

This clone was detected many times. The CDR3 DNA reads TGTGCCAGCAGCTTATCGGAGTCCGGGGAGCTGTTTTTT. Translation gives CASSLSESGELFF. The V gene is TRBV7-9, the J gene TRBJ2-2; D is unresolved. The V gene lost 2 bases and the J gene lost 6 bases, with 7 bases spanning the gap. The germline CDR1 and CDR2 sequences are SEHNR and FQNEAQ (reference sequence). This CDR3 has 13 residues.

Here the CDR3 DNA reads TGTGCCAGTTCCGCCTACAATGAGCAGTTCTTC. Its protein product is CASSAYNEQFF. The rearrangement links TRBV19 to TRBJ2-1; D unresolved. Germline V gene lookup returns CDR1 LNHDA and CDR2 SQIVND (reference sequence). The CDR3 contains 11 residues. V shed 8 bases and J shed 2 bases, with 4 bases lying between them.

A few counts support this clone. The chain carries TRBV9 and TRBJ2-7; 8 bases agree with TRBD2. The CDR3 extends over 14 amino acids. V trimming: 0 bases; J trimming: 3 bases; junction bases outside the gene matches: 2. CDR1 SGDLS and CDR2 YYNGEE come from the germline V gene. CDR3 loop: CASSVGSGDYEQYF. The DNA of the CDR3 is TGTGCCAGCAGCGTAGGTAGCGGGGACTACGAGCAGTACTTC.

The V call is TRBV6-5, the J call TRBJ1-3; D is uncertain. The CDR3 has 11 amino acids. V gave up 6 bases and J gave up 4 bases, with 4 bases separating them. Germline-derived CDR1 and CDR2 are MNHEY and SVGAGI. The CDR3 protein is CASSQGNTIYF. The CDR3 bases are TGTGCCAGCAGCCAGGGAAACACCATATATTTT.

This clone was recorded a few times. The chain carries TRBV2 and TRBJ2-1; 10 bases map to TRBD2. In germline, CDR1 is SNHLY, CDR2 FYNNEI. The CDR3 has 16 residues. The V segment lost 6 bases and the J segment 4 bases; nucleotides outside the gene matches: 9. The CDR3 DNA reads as TGTGCCAGCAGCGCCCAGGCTAGCGGGGGTTACAATGAGCAGTTCTTC. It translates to CASSAQASGGYNEQFF.

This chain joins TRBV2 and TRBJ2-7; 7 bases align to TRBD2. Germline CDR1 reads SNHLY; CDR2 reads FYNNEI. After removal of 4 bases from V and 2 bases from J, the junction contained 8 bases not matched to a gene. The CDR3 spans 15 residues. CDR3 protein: CASSVEGRATYEQYF. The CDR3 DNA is TGTGCCAGCAGTGTCGAGGGGAGGGCTACCTACGAGCAGTACTTC.

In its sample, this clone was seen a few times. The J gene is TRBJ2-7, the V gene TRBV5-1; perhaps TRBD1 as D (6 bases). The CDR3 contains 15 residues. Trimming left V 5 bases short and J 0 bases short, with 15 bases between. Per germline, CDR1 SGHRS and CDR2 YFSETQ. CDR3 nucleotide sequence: TGCGCCAGCAGATCCAGACAGGACCACTCCTACGAGCAGTACTTC. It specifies CASRSRQDHSYEQYF. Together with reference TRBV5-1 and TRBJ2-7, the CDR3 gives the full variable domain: KAGVTQTPRYLIKTRGQQVTLSCSPISGHRSVSWYQQTPGQGLQFLFEYFSETQRNKGNFPGRFSGRQFSNSRSEMNVSTLELGDSALYLCASRSRQDHSYEQYFGPGTRLTVT.

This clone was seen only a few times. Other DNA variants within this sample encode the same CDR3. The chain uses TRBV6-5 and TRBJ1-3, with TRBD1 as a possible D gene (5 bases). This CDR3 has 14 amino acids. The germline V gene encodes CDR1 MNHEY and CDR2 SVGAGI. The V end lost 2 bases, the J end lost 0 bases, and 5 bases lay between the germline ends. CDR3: CASSYGGSGNTIYF. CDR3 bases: TGTGCCAGCAGTTACGGGGGCTCTGGAAACACCATATATTTT.

The CDR3 region is CASSQTGGDGEKLFF. In nucleotides, the CDR3 is TGTGCCAGCAGCCAAACAGGGGGTGACGGTGAAAAACTGTTTTTT. The chain links TRBV7-7 to TRBJ1-4, with 8 bases matching TRBD1. Germline CDR1 SSHAT, CDR2 FNYEAQ (reference sequence). The CDR3 loop spans 15 amino acids. The V and J ends lost 5 bases and 7 bases, in that order; junction bases with no gene match: 9.

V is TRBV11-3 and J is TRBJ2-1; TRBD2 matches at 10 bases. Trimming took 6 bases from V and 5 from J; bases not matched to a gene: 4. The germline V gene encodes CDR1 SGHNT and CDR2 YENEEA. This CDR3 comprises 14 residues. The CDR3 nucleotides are TGTGCCAGCAGGATAGCGGGGGGACACAATGAGCAGTTCTTC. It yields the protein CASRIAGGHNEQFF.

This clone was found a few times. The CDR3 DNA follows: TGCGCCAGCAGTGACTACGGGAGGGCCATAAATGAGCAGTTCTTC. Amino acid sequence: CASSDYGRAINEQFF. This rearrangement joins TRBV10-1 to TRBJ2-1; 8 bases fit TRBD2. The V gene end was trimmed by 3 bases and the J gene end by 7 bases; junction bases not matched to a gene: 8. Germline assignment: CDR1 WNHNN and CDR2 SYGVQD (reference sequence). The CDR3 contains 15 residues.

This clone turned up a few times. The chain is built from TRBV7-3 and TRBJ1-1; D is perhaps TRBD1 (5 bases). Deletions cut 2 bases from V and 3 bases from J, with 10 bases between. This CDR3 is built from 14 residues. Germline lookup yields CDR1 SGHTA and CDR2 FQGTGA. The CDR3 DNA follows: TGTGCCAGCAGCTTACCGGGGCGTGACACTGAAGCTTTCTTT. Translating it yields CASSLPGRDTEAFF.

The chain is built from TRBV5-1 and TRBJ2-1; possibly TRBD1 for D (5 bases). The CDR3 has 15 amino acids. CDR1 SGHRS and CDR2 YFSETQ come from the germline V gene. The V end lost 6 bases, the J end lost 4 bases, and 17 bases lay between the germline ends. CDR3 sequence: CASTPGQGWYNEQFF. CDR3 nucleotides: TGCGCCAGCACCCCCGGGCAGGGTTGGTACAATGAGCAGTTCTTC.

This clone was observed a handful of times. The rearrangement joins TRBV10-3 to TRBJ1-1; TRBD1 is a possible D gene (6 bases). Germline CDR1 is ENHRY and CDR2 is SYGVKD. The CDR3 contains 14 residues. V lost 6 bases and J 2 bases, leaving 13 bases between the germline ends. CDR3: CAISMQGSNTEAFF. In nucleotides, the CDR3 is TGTGCCATCAGCATGCAGGGGAGTAACACTGAAGCTTTCTTT.